The 9 T cell receptor beta chains in this list originate from one sample, sequenced in a study of blood T cell repertoires in COVID-19. Here immunoSEQ multiplex PCR was the method, and the copy in TCRdb shows in-frame clones only, minus some. This sample has tens of thousands of clones, with 83% found just once. The sample comprised peripheral blood. These receptors all come from a human donor in a cohort sampled during active COVID-19.

The chain joins TRBV5-4 to TRBJ1-1; 7 bases agree with TRBD1. Germline CDR1 and CDR2: SGHNT and YYREEE (reference sequence). V shed 4 bases and J 3 bases; nucleotides not matched to a gene: 9. The CDR3 is made up of 15 amino acids. The CDR3 DNA reads as TGTGCCAGCAGCCTGTCGACAGGGTTTTACACTGAAGCTTTCTTT. It yields the protein CASSLSTGFYTEAFF.

This clone was seen only once. This chain connects TRBV7-9 to TRBJ2-2; D might be TRBD2 (5 bases). V shed 8 bases and J shed 3 bases, with 10 bases lying between them. The CDR3 spans 13 residues. The germline V gene has CDR1 SEHNR and CDR2 FQNEAQ (reference sequence). The CDR3 spells CASEGVDTGELFF. CDR3 nucleotides: TGTGCCAGCGAGGGAGTTGACACCGGGGAGCTGTTTTTT.

The chain employs TRBV9 and TRBJ2-1; a weak D match, TRBD2 (5 bases). CDR1 is SGDLS and CDR2 is YYNGEE in the germline V gene. V lost 0 bases to trimming and J lost 13 bases, with 14 bases between them. This CDR3 is 13 amino acids long. The CDR3 loop reads CASSVVEGRNQFF. The CDR3 DNA sequence: TGTGCCAGCAGCGTAGTCGAGGGCCGCAACCAGTTCTTC.

The table lists this clone with a few counts. V and J are TRBV7-9 and TRBJ1-6; 9 bases fit TRBD1. This CDR3 comprises 12 residues. Germline V gene lookup returns CDR1 SEHNR and CDR2 FQNEAQ (reference sequence). V lost 4 bases and J lost 12; bases outside the gene matches: 1. CDR3 sequence reads: CASSWTGEPLHF. The CDR3 DNA reads as TGTGCCAGCAGCTGGACAGGGGAACCCCTCCACTTT.

V usage is TRBV13 and J usage is TRBJ1-2, with D tentatively TRBD1 (5 bases). CDR3 length equals 14 residues. Trimming took 5 bases from V and 7 from J, leaving 17 bases between them. The germline gives CDR1 PRHDT, CDR2 FYEKMQ (reference sequence). The chain's CDR3 is CASSRFLRQGGYTF. The DNA for the CDR3 is TGTGCCAGCAGCCGGTTTCTTAGGCAGGGTGGCTACACCTTC.

This clone ranks as medium-sized (0.01 to 0.1%). The V call is TRBV6-6, the J call TRBJ1-2; D call uncertain. V dropped 3 bases and J dropped 5 bases, with 10 bases sitting between them. This CDR3 comprises 13 residues. In germline, CDR1 is MNHNY, CDR2 SVGAGI (reference sequence). CDR3 residues: CASSYGSFYGYTF. As DNA, the CDR3 is TGTGCCAGCAGTTATGGCTCGTTTTATGGCTACACCTTC.

The chain carries TRBV5-1 and TRBJ1-1; D gene uncertain. The CDR3 loop spans 13 amino acids. From germline, CDR1 is SGHRS and CDR2 YFSETQ. V was cut by 5 bases and J by 4 bases, with 12 bases left in between. The CDR3 bases are TGCGCCAGCAGTCAAGGAGGGAGCACTGAAGCTTTCTTT. Its protein product is CASSQGGSTEAFF.

V usage is TRBV19 and J usage is TRBJ2-6, with D perhaps matching TRBD2 (5 bases). From germline, CDR1 is LNHDA and CDR2 SQIVND (reference sequence). V lost 5 bases to trimming and J lost 4 bases, with 12 bases between them. This CDR3 is 15 amino acids long. The DNA for the CDR3 is TGTGCCAGTAGTGGGAGAAGTTCAGGGGCCAACGTCCTGACTTTC. Protein sequence: CASSGRSSGANVLTF. The variable domain in full, with the rest retrieved from reference TRBV19 and TRBJ2-6, is DGGITQSPKYLFRKEGQNVTLSCEQNLNHDAMYWYRQDPGQGLRLIYYSQIVNDFQKGDIAEGYSVSREKKESFPLTVTSAQKNPTAFYLCASSGRSSGANVLTFGAGSRLTVL.

The chain uses TRBV2 and TRBJ1-2, with no clear D. Germline-derived CDR1 and CDR2 are SNHLY and FYNNEI. V was trimmed by 6 bases and J by 5 bases, leaving 7 bases between them. The CDR3 length is 11 residues. The CDR3 DNA sequence: TGTGCCAGCAGCTCCGGGTATGGCTACACCTTC. Translating gives CASSSGYGYTF.